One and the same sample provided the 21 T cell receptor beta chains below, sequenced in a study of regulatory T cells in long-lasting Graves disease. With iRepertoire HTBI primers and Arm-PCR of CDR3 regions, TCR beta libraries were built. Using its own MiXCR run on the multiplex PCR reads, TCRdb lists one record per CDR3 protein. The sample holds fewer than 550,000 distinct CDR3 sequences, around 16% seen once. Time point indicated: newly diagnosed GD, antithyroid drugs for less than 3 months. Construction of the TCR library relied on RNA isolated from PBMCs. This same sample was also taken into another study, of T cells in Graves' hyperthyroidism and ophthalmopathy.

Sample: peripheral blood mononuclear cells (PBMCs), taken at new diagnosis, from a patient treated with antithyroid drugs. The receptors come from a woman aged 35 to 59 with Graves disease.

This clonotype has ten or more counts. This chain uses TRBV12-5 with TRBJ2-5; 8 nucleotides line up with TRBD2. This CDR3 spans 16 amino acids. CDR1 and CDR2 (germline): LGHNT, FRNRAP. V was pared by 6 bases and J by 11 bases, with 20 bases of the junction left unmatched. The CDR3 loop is CASGSLAGFESVDQYF. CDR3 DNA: TGTGCTAGTGGATCTCTAGCGGGTTTCGAATCGGTTGATCAGTACTTC.

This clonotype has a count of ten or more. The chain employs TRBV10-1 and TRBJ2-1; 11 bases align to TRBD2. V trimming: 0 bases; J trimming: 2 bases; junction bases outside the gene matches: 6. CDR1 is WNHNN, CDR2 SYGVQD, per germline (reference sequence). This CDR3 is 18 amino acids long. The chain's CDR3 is CASSESLTSGETYNEQFF. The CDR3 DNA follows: TGCGCCAGCAGTGAGTCTTTGACTAGCGGGGAGACCTACAATGAGCAGTTCTTC.

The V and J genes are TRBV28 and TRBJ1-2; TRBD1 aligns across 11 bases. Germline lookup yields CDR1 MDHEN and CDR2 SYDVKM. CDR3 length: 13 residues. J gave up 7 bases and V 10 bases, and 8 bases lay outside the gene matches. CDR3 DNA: TGTGCCACCCGGGGGACAGGGGGTCCTGGCTACACCTTC. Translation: CATRGTGGPGYTF.

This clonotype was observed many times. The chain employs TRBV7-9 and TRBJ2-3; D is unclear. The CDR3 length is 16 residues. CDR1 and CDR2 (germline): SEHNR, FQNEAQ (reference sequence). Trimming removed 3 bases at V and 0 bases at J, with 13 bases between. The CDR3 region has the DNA TGTGCCAGCAGCTTGTCCCCCTCGGACAGCACAGATACGCAGTATTTT. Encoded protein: CASSLSPSDSTDTQYF. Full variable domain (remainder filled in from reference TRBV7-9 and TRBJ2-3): DTGVSQNPRHKITKRGQNVTFRCDPISEHNRLYWYRQTLGQGPEFLTYFQNEAQLEKSRLLSDRFSAERPKGSFSTLEIQRTEQGDSAMYLCASSLSPSDSTDTQYFGPGTRLTVL.

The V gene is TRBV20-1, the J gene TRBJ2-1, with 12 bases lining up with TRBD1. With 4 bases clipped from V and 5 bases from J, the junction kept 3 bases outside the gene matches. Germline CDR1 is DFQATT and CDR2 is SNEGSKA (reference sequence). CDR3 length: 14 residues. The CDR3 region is CSATRDRGHNEQFF. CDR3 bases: TGCAGTGCTACCCGGGACAGGGGGCACAATGAGCAGTTCTTC.

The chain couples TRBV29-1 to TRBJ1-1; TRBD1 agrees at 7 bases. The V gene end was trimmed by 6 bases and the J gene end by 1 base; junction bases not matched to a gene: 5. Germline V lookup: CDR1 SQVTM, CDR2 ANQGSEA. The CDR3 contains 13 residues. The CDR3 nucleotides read TGCAGCGTCCACAGGGGAGAGAACACTGAAGCTTTCTTT. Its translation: CSVHRGENTEAFF.

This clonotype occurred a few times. Here the CDR3 DNA reads TGCAGTGCCCCGGCAGGTGGGGGGGCGGATGAGCAGTTCTTC. This sequence encodes CSAPAGGGADEQFF. The V and J genes are TRBV20-1 and TRBJ2-1; D is perhaps TRBD2 (7 bases). Germline CDR1 DFQATT, CDR2 SNEGSKA (reference sequence). V lost 6 bases to trimming and J lost 8 bases, with 20 bases between them. This CDR3 has 14 residues.

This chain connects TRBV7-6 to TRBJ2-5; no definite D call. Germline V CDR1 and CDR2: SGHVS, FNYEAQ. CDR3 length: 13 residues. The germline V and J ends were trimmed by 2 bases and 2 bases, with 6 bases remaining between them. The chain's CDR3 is CASSLNVQETQYF. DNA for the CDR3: TGTGCCAGCAGCTTAAATGTACAAGAGACCCAGTACTTC.

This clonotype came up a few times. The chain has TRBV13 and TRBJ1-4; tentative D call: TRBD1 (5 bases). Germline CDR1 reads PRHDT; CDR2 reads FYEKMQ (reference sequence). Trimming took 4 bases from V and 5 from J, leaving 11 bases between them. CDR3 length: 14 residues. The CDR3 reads CASSSDGGNEKLFF. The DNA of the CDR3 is TGTGCCAGCAGCTCGGACGGGGGGAATGAAAAACTGTTTTTT.

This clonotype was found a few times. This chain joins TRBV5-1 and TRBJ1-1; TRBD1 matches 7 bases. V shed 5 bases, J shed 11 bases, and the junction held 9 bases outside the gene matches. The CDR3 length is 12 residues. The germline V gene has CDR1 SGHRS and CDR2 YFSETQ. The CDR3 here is CASRGTARGAFF. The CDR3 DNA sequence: TGCGCCAGCAGGGGGACAGCCAGGGGGGCTTTCTTT.

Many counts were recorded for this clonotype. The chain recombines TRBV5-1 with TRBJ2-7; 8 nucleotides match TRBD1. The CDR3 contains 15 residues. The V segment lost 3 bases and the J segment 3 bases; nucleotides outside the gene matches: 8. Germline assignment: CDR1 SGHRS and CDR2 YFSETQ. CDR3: CASSWETGGVYEQYF. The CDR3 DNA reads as TGCGCCAGCAGCTGGGAAACAGGGGGAGTCTACGAGCAGTACTTC.

The CDR3 loop is CAIRRDNSYNEQFF. CDR3 bases: TGTGCCATCCGCAGGGACAACTCCTACAATGAGCAGTTCTTC. The chain combines TRBV10-3 with TRBJ2-1; the D gene is possibly TRBD1 (6 bases). Germline V CDR1 and CDR2: ENHRY, SYGVKD. Trimming shortened V by 8 bases and J by 0 bases, and 11 bases separated the two germline ends. This CDR3 comprises 14 residues.

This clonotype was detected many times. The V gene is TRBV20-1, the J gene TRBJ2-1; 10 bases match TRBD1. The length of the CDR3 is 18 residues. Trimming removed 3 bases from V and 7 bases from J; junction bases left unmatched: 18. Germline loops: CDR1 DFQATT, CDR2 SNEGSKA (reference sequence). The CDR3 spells CSARRAGVVGQGGNEQFF. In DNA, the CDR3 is TGCAGTGCTAGGAGGGCTGGGGTGGTTGGACAGGGGGGGAATGAGCAGTTCTTC.

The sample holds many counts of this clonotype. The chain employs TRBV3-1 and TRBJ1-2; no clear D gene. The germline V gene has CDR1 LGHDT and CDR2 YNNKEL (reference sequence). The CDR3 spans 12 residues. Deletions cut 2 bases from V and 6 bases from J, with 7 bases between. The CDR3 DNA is TGTGCCAGCAGCCAAAGATCAGATGGCTACACCTTC. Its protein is CASSQRSDGYTF.

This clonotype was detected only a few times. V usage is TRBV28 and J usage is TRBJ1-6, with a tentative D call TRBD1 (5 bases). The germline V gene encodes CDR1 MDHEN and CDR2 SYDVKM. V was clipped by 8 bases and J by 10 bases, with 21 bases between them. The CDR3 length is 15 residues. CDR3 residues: CASLDGGQGQSPLHF. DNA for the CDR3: TGTGCCAGCCTCGATGGAGGGCAGGGTCAATCACCCCTCCACTTT.

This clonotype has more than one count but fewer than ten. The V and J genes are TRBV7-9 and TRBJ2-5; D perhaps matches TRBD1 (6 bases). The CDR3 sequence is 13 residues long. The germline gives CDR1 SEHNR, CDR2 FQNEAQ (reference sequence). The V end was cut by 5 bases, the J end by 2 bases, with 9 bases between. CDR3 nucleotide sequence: TGTGCCAGCAGCCAGGGGACACAAGAGACCCAGTACTTC. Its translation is CASSQGTQETQYF.

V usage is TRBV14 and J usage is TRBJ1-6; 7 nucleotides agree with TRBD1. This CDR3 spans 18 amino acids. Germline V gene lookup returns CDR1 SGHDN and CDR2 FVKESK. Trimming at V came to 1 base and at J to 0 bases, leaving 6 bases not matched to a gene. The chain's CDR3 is CASSQGGQFSSYNSPLHF. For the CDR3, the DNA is TGTGCCAGCAGCCAAGGGGGACAGTTCAGCTCCTATAATTCACCCCTCCACTTT.

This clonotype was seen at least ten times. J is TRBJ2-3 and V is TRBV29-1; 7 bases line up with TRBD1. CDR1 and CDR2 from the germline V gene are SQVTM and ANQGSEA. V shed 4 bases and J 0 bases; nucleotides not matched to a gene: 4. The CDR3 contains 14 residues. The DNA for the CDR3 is TGCAGCGTTGCGACAGGGCCTAGCACAGATACGCAGTATTTT. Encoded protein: CSVATGPSTDTQYF.

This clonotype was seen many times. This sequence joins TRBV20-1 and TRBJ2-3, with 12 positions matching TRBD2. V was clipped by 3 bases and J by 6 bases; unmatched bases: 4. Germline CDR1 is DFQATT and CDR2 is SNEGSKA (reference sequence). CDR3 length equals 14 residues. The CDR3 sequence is CSARTGLAGDTQYF. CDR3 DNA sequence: TGCAGTGCTAGGACAGGACTAGCGGGGGATACGCAGTATTTT.

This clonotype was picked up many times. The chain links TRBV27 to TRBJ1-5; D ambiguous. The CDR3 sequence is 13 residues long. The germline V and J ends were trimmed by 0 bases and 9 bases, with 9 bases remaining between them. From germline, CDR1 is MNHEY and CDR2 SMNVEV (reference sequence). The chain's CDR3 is CASSLSPIRPQHF. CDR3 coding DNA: TGTGCCAGCAGTTTATCCCCTATTCGGCCCCAGCATTTT.

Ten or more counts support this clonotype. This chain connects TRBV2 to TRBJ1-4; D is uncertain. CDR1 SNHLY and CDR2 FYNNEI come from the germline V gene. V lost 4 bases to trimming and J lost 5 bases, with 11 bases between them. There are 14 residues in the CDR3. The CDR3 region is CASSVYEGNEKLFF. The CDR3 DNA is TGTGCCAGCAGTGTGTATGAAGGGAATGAAAAACTGTTTTTT.